This T cell receptor beta chain was observed in a study of blood T cell repertoires in COVID-19. Study-level information: Nucleic acid was either cDNA or gDNA, and it came from T cells, B-cell-depleted T cells, or PBMCs.

This clone appeared a few times. The authors' processing: Counts of nucleated cells, estimated from reference gene primer amplification, were obtained. This table comes from immunoSEQ multiplex PCR, and its TCRdb copy is limited to in-frame clones, with some not included. Clone size and V and J calls were adopted from that table, with D and trimming inferred from the DNA. The top ten hold less than 15% of the sample, which has under 150,000 clones, around 80% seen once. This CDR3 is 16 amino acids long. CDR1 and CDR2 (germline): MGHRA, YSYEKL. Trimming removed 1 base from V and 1 base from J, with 13 bases in between.

The chain recombines TRBV4-1 with TRBJ2-5, with D possibly TRBD1 on 6 matching bases. The sequencing sample was made of peripheral blood. The clonotype was recovered from an elderly man with acute or convalescent COVID-19. Here the CDR3 reads CASSQGRGDSQETQYF. The CDR3 DNA follows: TGCGCCAGCAGCCAAGGCAGGGGAGATTCCCAAGAGACCCAGTACTTC.